The 19 T cell receptor beta chains below all came from one sample that was sequenced in a study of shared clonotypes between healthy human individuals. CD45RO-negative, CCR7-positively selected cells formed the naive CD8 fraction, excluding terminally differentiated effector memory CD45RA+ cells. Produced via immunoSEQ multiplex PCR; TCRdb's table is partial and in-frame only. The sample yields about 2 million clones, approximately 95% seen once. Sequenced material: naive CD8+ T cells sorted from blood. Receptors originate from a man in his late teens or twenties in good health.

The chain has TRBV6-1 and TRBJ2-7; D unresolved. Germline V gives CDR1 MNHNS, CDR2 SASEGT. V lost 2 bases and J 1 base, leaving 12 bases between the germline ends. This CDR3 has 15 residues. CDR3 in DNA: TGTGCCAGCAGTGAAACCGGGTTACTTTCCTACGAGCAGTACTTC. This sequence encodes CASSETGLLSYEQYF.

V usage is TRBV30 and J usage is TRBJ1-1; D remains ambiguous. This CDR3 region has 13 residues. Germline V gene data show CDR1 as GTSNPN and CDR2 as SVGIG (reference sequence). Between the trimmed V and J ends, which lost 4 bases and 0 bases, there was a span of 9 bases. CDR3: CAWNIGLNTEAFF. For the CDR3, the DNA is TGTGCCTGGAATATAGGGTTGAACACTGAAGCTTTCTTT.

V usage is TRBV13 and J usage is TRBJ2-1; D is possibly TRBD2 (6 bases). This CDR3 has 15 amino acids. Germline assignment: CDR1 PRHDT and CDR2 FYEKMQ (reference sequence). V dropped 7 bases and J dropped 4 bases, with 17 bases sitting between them. The CDR3 region has the DNA TGTGCCAGCACCGAAGGGAGGCCTCTTTACAATGAGCAGTTCTTC. As protein: CASTEGRPLYNEQFF.

Ten or more counts support this clone. The genes are TRBV9 and TRBJ2-1; 7 bases are a match to TRBD2. The CDR3 sequence is 14 residues long. CDR1 is SGDLS and CDR2 is YYNGEE in the germline V gene. V lost 6 bases and J lost 7; bases outside the gene matches: 10. The CDR3 region has the DNA TGTGCCAGCAATCCGGGGGGAGTTAGGAATGAGCAGTTCTTC. Its protein product is CASNPGGVRNEQFF.

CDR3 loop: CASSLAGVAGGSEQFF. The CDR3 DNA reads as TGTGCCAGCAGCTTAGCAGGCGTAGCGGGGGGGTCAGAGCAGTTCTTC. The gene calls are TRBV7-9 and TRBJ2-1; 11 bases map to TRBD2. Germline values: CDR1 SEHNR, CDR2 FQNEAQ (reference sequence). CDR3 length: 16 amino acids. V trimming: 0 bases; J trimming: 10 bases; junction bases outside the gene matches: 8.

This sequence joins TRBV6-1 and TRBJ1-2; no clear D. CDR1 is MNHNS, CDR2 SASEGT, per germline. V lost 2 bases and J 8 bases, leaving 9 bases between the germline ends. The CDR3 runs 12 residues. In DNA form, the CDR3 reads TGTGCCAGCAGTGAATACGGTGTGGGCTACACCTTC. This encodes CASSEYGVGYTF.

The J gene is TRBJ2-5, the V gene TRBV10-1; TRBD2 matches 9 bases. Looked up from germline, CDR1 is WNHNN and CDR2 is SYGVQD (reference sequence). V shed 3 bases and J 5 bases; nucleotides not matched to a gene: 7. The CDR3 runs 15 residues. CDR3 bases: TGCGCCAGCAGTGAAATAGCGGGGGCTGGGGAGACCCAGTACTTC. Protein sequence: CASSEIAGAGETQYF.

The chain recombines TRBV5-1 with TRBJ2-7, with TRBD2 matching over 9 bases. J gave up 0 bases and V 3 bases, and 7 bases lay outside the gene matches. Germline CDR1 SGHRS, CDR2 YFSETQ. This CDR3 contains 16 residues. The CDR3 bases are TGCGCCAGCAGCTCAGTAGCGGGAGAGGGCTCCTACGAGCAGTACTTC. Translating it yields CASSSVAGEGSYEQYF.

The chain recombines TRBV4-3 with TRBJ1-5; perhaps TRBD1 as D (5 bases). V lost 2 bases to trimming and J lost 3 bases, with 11 bases between them. CDR1 and CDR2 (germline): LGHNA, YSLEER. There are 15 residues in the CDR3. The CDR3 reads CASSQTKGINQPQHF. The CDR3 coding sequence is TGCGCCAGCAGCCAAACAAAGGGGATCAATCAGCCCCAGCATTTT.

The chain uses TRBV4-1 and TRBJ2-7; D perhaps matches TRBD1 (6 bases). The CDR3 contains 16 residues. Between the trimmed V and J ends, which lost 0 bases and 0 bases, there was a span of 12 bases. Germline CDR1 MGHRA, CDR2 YSYEKL. The CDR3 DNA follows: TGCGCCAGCAGCCAAGACTCAGGGGAAAGCTCCTACGAGCAGTACTTC. Protein: CASSQDSGESSYEQYF.

The V gene is TRBV13, the J gene TRBJ2-7; 11 bases agree with TRBD1. Trimming cost V 5 bases and J 2 bases; bases outside gene matches: 8. CDR1 PRHDT and CDR2 FYEKMQ come from the germline V gene (reference sequence). This CDR3 is 16 amino acids long. The CDR3 nucleotides are TGTGCCAGCAGCCCCGTCGGACAGGGGGCGACCTACGAGCAGTACTTC. This encodes CASSPVGQGATYEQYF.

The chain is built from TRBV7-8 and TRBJ2-5; 9 bases agree with TRBD2. Germline-derived CDR1 and CDR2 are SGHVS and FQNEAQ. This CDR3 has 16 amino acids. J was trimmed by 1 base and V by 1 base; bases with no gene match: 4. CDR3 nucleotides: TGTGCCAGCAGCTTAGGGGGTAGCGGGAGCCAAGAGACCCAGTACTTC. Amino acids: CASSLGGSGSQETQYF.

The chain is built from TRBV28 and TRBJ2-7; D uncertain. V was shortened by 5 bases and J by 1 base, with 6 bases between the two germline ends. The CDR3 has 12 amino acids. Germline V lookup: CDR1 MDHEN, CDR2 SYDVKM. The CDR3 sequence is CASSAPSYEQYF. DNA of the CDR3: TGTGCCAGCAGTGCACCTTCCTACGAGCAGTACTTC.

The chain carries TRBV5-6 and TRBJ2-5; 8 bases line up with TRBD1. There are 15 residues in the CDR3. The V and J ends lost 4 bases and 4 bases, in that order; junction bases with no gene match: 9. Germline-derived CDR1 and CDR2 are SGHDT and YYEEEE. The CDR3 protein is CASSRRTGGRETQYF. CDR3 nucleotide sequence: TGTGCCAGCAGCAGAAGAACAGGGGGTCGAGAGACCCAGTACTTC.

This clone turned up a few times. The CDR3 does not close with the conserved phenylalanine or tryptophan, likely indicating a read error. The DNA is left out, because the CDR3 cannot be placed on it with certainty; the CDR3 is given as TCRdb lists it. The rearrangement uses TRBV5-6 and TRBJ1-2. Germline CDR1 is SGHDT and CDR2 is YYEEEE. The CDR3 region is 10 residues in length, termini included. CDR3 sequence reads: CASKPRGRLS.

This chain connects TRBV19 to TRBJ1-1; no clear D gene. Germline V CDR1 and CDR2: LNHDA, SQIVND (reference sequence). Trimming took off 1 base at V and 2 bases at J, with 11 bases between the two ends. The CDR3 length is 15 residues. CDR3 sequence: CASSIVHDANTEAFF. The DNA of the CDR3 is TGTGCCAGTAGTATAGTCCACGATGCAAACACTGAAGCTTTCTTT.

The CDR3 loop reads CASSLMGSLGDEQYF. DNA for the CDR3: TGTGCCAGCAGTTTAATGGGGTCACTGGGGGACGAGCAGTACTTC. This chain links TRBV27 with TRBJ2-7; D may be TRBD1 or TRBD2 (5 bases each). The CDR3 is 15 amino acids. Trimming took off 2 bases at V and 5 bases at J, with 16 bases between the two ends. CDR1 is MNHEY, CDR2 SMNVEV, per germline (reference sequence).

This chain links TRBV2 with TRBJ1-2, with 8 bases lining up with TRBD1. The germline V gene encodes CDR1 SNHLY and CDR2 FYNNEI. This CDR3 contains 16 residues. V lost 8 bases and J lost 3; bases outside the gene matches: 14. This chain's CDR3 is CASALPQGANDYGYTF. In nucleotides, the CDR3 is TGTGCCAGCGCATTACCCCAGGGGGCCAACGACTATGGCTACACCTTC. The entire variable domain, with the rest obtained from reference TRBV2 and TRBJ1-2, is as follows: EPEVTQTPSHQVTQMGQEVILRCVPISNHLYFYWYRQILGQKVEFLVSFYNNEISEKSEIFDDQFSVERPDGSNFTLKIRSTKLEDSAMYFCASALPQGANDYGYTFGSGTRLTVV.

The chain combines TRBV2 with TRBJ1-1; no clear D. The CDR3 is 13 residues long. Germline-derived CDR1 and CDR2 are SNHLY and FYNNEI. Trimming took 4 bases from V and 4 from J, leaving 10 bases between them. The DNA of the CDR3 is TGTGCCAGCAGTGGTATATCCGGCACTGAAGCTTTCTTT. The encoded protein is CASSGISGTEAFF.